This passage covers 32 T cell receptor beta chains from one sample sequenced in a study of response to subunit inactivated influenza vaccine. TCRdb re-called the RT-PCR reads with MiXCR, one entry per CDR3 protein. The sample includes hundreds of thousands of distinct CDR3 sequences, approximately 11% of them seen just once. The input for sequencing was PBMCs from blood, taken about 6 weeks after vaccination. These receptors all come from a man aged 50 to 60 who received an inactivated influenza vaccine.

CDR3 in amino acids: CASSLGSGVGHNEQFF. Here the CDR3 DNA reads TGTGCCAGCAGCTTAGGTAGCGGGGTCGGTCACAATGAGCAGTTCTTC. The chain is built from TRBV7-8 and TRBJ2-1, with TRBD2 matching over 8 bases. V dropped 1 base and J dropped 5; count of bases not matched to a gene: 7. In germline, CDR1 is SGHVS, CDR2 FQNEAQ. This CDR3 has 16 residues.

This chain uses TRBV27 with TRBJ2-6; unclear D gene. Germline V gene sequence: CDR1 MNHEY, CDR2 SMNVEV (reference sequence). The V gene lost 3 bases and the J gene lost 0 bases, with 9 bases spanning the gap. The CDR3 has 16 residues. The CDR3 reads CASSFQAYSGANVLTF. The CDR3 DNA reads TGTGCCAGCAGTTTCCAGGCGTACTCTGGGGCCAACGTCCTGACTTTC. Complete variable domain (other parts from reference TRBV27 and TRBJ2-6): EAQVTQNPRYLITVTGKKLTVTCSQNMNHEYMSWYRQDPGLGLRQIYYSMNVEVTDKGDVPEGYKVSRKEKRNFPLILESPSPNQTSLYFCASSFQAYSGANVLTFGAGSRLTVL.

This clonotype showed up many times. The J gene is TRBJ1-5, the V gene TRBV5-1; D is possibly TRBD1 (6 bases). V lost 1 base and J lost 5, with 10 bases in between. Germline CDR1 reads SGHRS; CDR2 reads YFSETQ. The CDR3 has 14 residues. CDR3 protein: CASSLLGGDQPQHF. The CDR3 DNA reads TGCGCCAGCAGCTTGCTAGGGGGGGATCAGCCCCAGCATTTT. Supplemented by reference TRBV5-1 and TRBJ1-5, the full variable domain reads KAGVTQTPRYLIKTRGQQVTLSCSPISGHRSVSWYQQTPGQGLQFLFEYFSETQRNKGNFPGRFSGRQFSNSRSEMNVSTLELGDSALYLCASSLLGGDQPQHFGDGTRLSIL.

The table lists this clonotype with a few counts. The chain carries TRBV2 and TRBJ2-3, with D maybe TRBD1 (6 bases). With 0 bases removed from V and 0 bases from J, the gap between germline ends came to 13 bases. There are 17 residues in the CDR3. Germline V CDR1 and CDR2: SNHLY, FYNNEI. The DNA of the CDR3 is TGTGCCAGCAGTGAAGCGGCCCTGGGGGCGAGCACAGATACGCAGTATTTT. Translated: CASSEAALGASTDTQYF.

This rearrangement joins TRBV6-2 or TRBV6-3 to TRBJ2-3; 13 nucleotides line up with TRBD2. The trim removed 6 bases at V and 4 bases at J, leaving 7 bases unmatched. The CDR3 consists of 16 residues. Looked up from germline, CDR1 is MNHEY and CDR2 is SVGEGT. CDR3 nucleotides: TGTGCCAGCAGCATGACTAGCGGGAGGCCCGCAGATACGCAGTATTTT. Residues: CASSMTSGRPADTQYF.

The J gene is TRBJ2-1, the V gene TRBV27; D perhaps matches TRBD2 (5 bases). Looked up from germline, CDR1 is MNHEY and CDR2 is SMNVEV (reference sequence). CDR3 size: 12 residues. Trimming stripped 6 bases from V and 9 bases from J, with 12 bases between. CDR3 nucleotides: TGTGCCAGCAGCTGGTCCGAGGGTGAGCAGTTCTTC. Its protein product is CASSWSEGEQFF.

This clonotype has just a few counts. The chain uses TRBV28 and TRBJ2-7, with D possibly called TRBD1 or TRBD2 (5 bases each). Trimming took 5 bases from V and 4 from J, leaving 18 bases between them. Germline CDR1 is MDHEN and CDR2 is SYDVKM. The CDR3 consists of 15 residues. CDR3 nucleotide sequence: TGTGCCAGCAGTCTTGGGACGTGGGATGGGTACGAGCAGTACTTC. Protein sequence: CASSLGTWDGYEQYF. The whole variable domain, remainder taken from reference TRBV28 and TRBJ2-7, is DVKVTQSSRYLVKRTGEKVFLECVQDMDHENMFWYRQDPGLGLRLIYFSYDVKMKEKGDIPEGYSVSREKKERFSLILESASTNQTSMYLCASSLGTWDGYEQYFGPGTRLTVT.

The V gene is TRBV15, the J gene TRBJ2-1, with D possibly called TRBD1 or TRBD2 (5 bases each). The CDR3 length is 13 residues. In germline, CDR1 is LNHNV, CDR2 YYDKDF (reference sequence). The V end was cut by 0 bases, the J end by 10 bases, with 10 bases between. DNA for the CDR3: TGTGCCACCAGCAGAGATAACTGGGGGGAGCAGTTCTTC. Protein product: CATSRDNWGEQFF.

This chain joins TRBV6-2 or TRBV6-3 and TRBJ2-1; 10 positions agree with TRBD2. The germline CDR1 and CDR2 sequences are MNHEY and SVGEGT. The junction had 10 bases not matched to a gene; V was cut back by 8 bases and J by 12 bases. The CDR3 contains 13 residues. The CDR3 loop reads CASRLAGRTWQFF. CDR3 in DNA: TGTGCCAGCCGACTAGCGGGCAGGACGTGGCAGTTCTTC.

This clonotype was recorded a few times. The V call is TRBV25-1, the J call TRBJ2-1, with 7 bases identical to TRBD1. The length of the CDR3 is 16 residues. The ends lost 2 bases at V and 8 bases at J; junction bases unmatched: 12. The germline gives CDR1 MGHDK, CDR2 SYGVNS. CDR3: CASSEVNRGIFDEQFF. DNA for the CDR3: TGTGCCAGCAGTGAAGTAAACAGGGGAATTTTCGATGAGCAGTTCTTC.

This clonotype was detected ten times or more. The genes are TRBV10-2 and TRBJ1-6; D is perhaps TRBD1 (5 bases). With 7 bases removed from V and 7 bases from J, the gap between germline ends came to 14 bases. The germline V gene has CDR1 WSHSY and CDR2 SAAADI. This CDR3 has 14 residues. CDR3 coding DNA: TGCGCCAGCACCCAGCCAGGGTCCAATTCACCCCTCCACTTT. Translation: CASTQPGSNSPLHF.

This clonotype was seen a single time. This rearrangement joins TRBV4-1 to TRBJ1-2, with 8 positions matching TRBD1. The V and J ends lost 3 bases and 4 bases, in that order; junction bases with no gene match: 19. The CDR3 consists of 19 residues. Germline V CDR1 and CDR2: MGHRA, YSYEKL. CDR3 bases: TGCGCCAGCAGCCAGTGGCCTCGACAGGGGAGGGGGGCGGGCTATGGCTACACCTTC. This gives the protein CASSQWPRQGRGAGYGYTF.

The chain recombines TRBV12-3 or TRBV12-4 with TRBJ1-5, with D possibly matching TRBD1 (6 bases). This CDR3 has 15 amino acids. Trimming left V 2 bases short and J 3 bases short, with 11 bases between. The DNA of the CDR3 is TGTGCCAGCAGTTTAAACAGGGCCCCCAATCAGCCCCAGCATTTT. Its protein is CASSLNRAPNQPQHF.

This chain joins TRBV7-8 and TRBJ1-1, with TRBD1 as a possible D gene (5 bases). CDR1 and CDR2 from the germline V gene are SGHVS and FQNEAQ. The germline V and J ends were trimmed by 2 bases and 10 bases, with 8 bases remaining between them. The CDR3 spans 11 residues. The CDR3 region has the DNA TGTGCCAGCAGCTTATCAGGGAGAGCTTTCTTT. Amino acid sequence: CASSLSGRAFF.

The chain combines TRBV20-1 with TRBJ2-7; D uncertain. Trimming took 0 bases from V and 2 from J, leaving 11 bases between them. CDR3 size: 14 residues. CDR1 is DFQATT, CDR2 SNEGSKA, per germline (reference sequence). In nucleotides, the CDR3 is TGCAGTGCTAGAGATCGGGCTAAAACCTACGAGCAGTACTTC. Its protein is CSARDRAKTYEQYF.

The chain combines TRBV5-1 with TRBJ2-7, with 7 positions matching TRBD1. This CDR3 has 13 amino acids. V lost 3 bases and J lost 4; bases outside the gene matches: 4. Germline loops: CDR1 SGHRS, CDR2 YFSETQ. CDR3 nucleotides: TGCGCCAGCAGCTCTCAGACAGGGTACGAGCAGTACTTC. The encoded protein is CASSSQTGYEQYF.

V usage is TRBV20-1 and J usage is TRBJ2-1; 11 bases map to TRBD2. J lost 8 bases, V lost 3 bases, and 9 bases had no gene match. The germline CDR1 and CDR2 sequences are DFQATT and SNEGSKA (reference sequence). This CDR3 contains 15 residues. The CDR3 sequence: CSASVLAGARDEQFF. CDR3 nucleotide sequence: TGCAGTGCTAGCGTACTAGCGGGGGCTCGGGATGAGCAGTTCTTC.

This clonotype was picked up many times. The chain links TRBV20-1 to TRBJ2-7, with no clear D. Germline V lookup: CDR1 DFQATT, CDR2 SNEGSKA (reference sequence). V was cut by 0 bases and J by 0 bases, with 21 bases left in between. The CDR3 is made up of 18 amino acids. In DNA form, the CDR3 reads TGCAGTGCTAGAGATCCCCAAATACGACACTCCAGCTCCTACGAGCAGTACTTC. It encodes CSARDPQIRHSSSYEQYF.

This clonotype has at least ten counts. V usage is TRBV7-9 and J usage is TRBJ2-1; D tentatively reads TRBD1 or TRBD2 (5 bases each). Germline lookup yields CDR1 SEHNR and CDR2 FQNEAQ (reference sequence). V lost 2 bases, J lost 7 bases, and 15 bases lay in between. The CDR3 loop spans 15 amino acids. The CDR3 protein is CASSLSGTPRNEQFF. The DNA of the CDR3 is TGTGCCAGCAGCTTATCAGGGACCCCTCGGAATGAGCAGTTCTTC.

This clonotype was detected ten times or more. V and J are TRBV6-5 and TRBJ2-1; 9 bases map to TRBD2. From germline, CDR1 is MNHEY and CDR2 SVGAGI. The V and J ends lost 0 bases and 5 bases, in that order; junction bases with no gene match: 2. There are 15 residues in the CDR3. This chain's CDR3 is CASSYSTSGHNEQFF. CDR3 coding DNA: TGTGCCAGCAGTTACTCGACTAGCGGACACAATGAGCAGTTCTTC.

This clonotype was observed a handful of times. The J gene is TRBJ2-7, the V gene TRBV10-3; the D call may be TRBD1 or TRBD2 (5 bases each). Germline values: CDR1 ENHRY, CDR2 SYGVKD. CDR3 length: 15 amino acids. Trimming took 3 bases from V and 2 from J, leaving 14 bases between them. The CDR3 protein is CAISDRAGTTYEQYF. CDR3 DNA sequence: TGTGCCATCAGTGACAGGGCAGGGACCACCTACGAGCAGTACTTC.

This clonotype was observed a few times. The V gene is TRBV28, the J gene TRBJ2-3; 8 bases line up with TRBD2. Germline V lookup: CDR1 MDHEN, CDR2 SYDVKM. Unmatched junction bases numbered 12, after V lost 9 bases and J lost 1 base. This CDR3 has 16 amino acids. CDR3 protein: CASRFARGGGTDTQYF. The CDR3 DNA sequence: TGTGCCAGTCGCTTCGCTCGGGGGGGAGGCACAGATACGCAGTATTTT.

CDR3 nucleotide sequence: TGTGCCAGCAGTTACTCGTTGATAGGGGGCGCTGGGGCCAACGTCCTGACTTTC. This gives the protein CASSYSLIGGAGANVLTF. This chain links TRBV6-5 with TRBJ2-6, with 7 bases that match TRBD1. This CDR3 region has 18 residues. Germline CDR1 is MNHEY and CDR2 is SVGAGI. V lost 0 bases and J lost 2; bases outside the gene matches: 7.

The chain employs TRBV4-3 and TRBJ2-2, with 8 bases matching TRBD2. CDR1 and CDR2 from the germline V gene are LGHNA and YSLEER. V was pared by 8 bases and J by 3 bases, with 5 bases of the junction left unmatched. The CDR3 has 14 residues. CDR3 in DNA: TGCGCCAGCGCAGCGGGAGTTTACACCGGGGAGCTGTTTTTT. It translates to CASAAGVYTGELFF.

This chain uses TRBV5-1 with TRBJ2-7; 9 bases map to TRBD2. Germline values: CDR1 SGHRS, CDR2 YFSETQ. V lost 0 bases, J lost 3 bases, and 7 bases stayed unmatched. The CDR3 is made up of 16 amino acids. CDR3 DNA: TGCGCCAGCAGCTTGGGCACTAGCGGGCTAAACTACGAGCAGTACTTC. As protein: CASSLGTSGLNYEQYF.

This clonotype showed up many times. This rearrangement joins TRBV10-3 to TRBJ2-7; 13 nucleotides agree with TRBD2. Germline CDR1 and CDR2: ENHRY and SYGVKD. Trimming took 6 bases from V and 2 from J; bases not matched to a gene: 10. The CDR3 totals 17 residues. Here the CDR3 reads CAISLGRGLAGTYEQYF. The CDR3 DNA is TGTGCCATCAGCCTCGGCCGGGGACTAGCGGGAACCTACGAGCAGTACTTC.

In this sample, this clonotype turned up many times. The V call is TRBV5-1, the J call TRBJ2-1; no clear D. This CDR3 region has 15 residues. The V gene's germline CDR1 is SGHRS and CDR2 YFSETQ. Trimming removed 0 bases at V and 0 bases at J, with 7 bases between. CDR3 coding DNA: TGCGCCAGCAGCTTGGGGGGTCACTCCTACAATGAGCAGTTCTTC. Amino acid sequence: CASSLGGHSYNEQFF.

A few counts support this clonotype. V is TRBV7-2 and J is TRBJ2-1, with D perhaps TRBD1 or TRBD2 (5 bases each). V lost 1 base, J lost 9 bases, and 10 bases lay in between. CDR1 is SGHTA, CDR2 FQGNSA, per germline. The CDR3 has 13 residues. The CDR3 DNA follows: TGTGCCAGCAGCTTAGTGCAGGGAGCTGAGCAGTTCTTC. Protein: CASSLVQGAEQFF.

This clonotype was observed a few times. The gene calls are TRBV6-5 and TRBJ1-6; perhaps TRBD1 as D (5 bases). CDR1 MNHEY and CDR2 SVGAGI come from the germline V gene. There are 17 residues in the CDR3. Trimming left V 2 bases short and J 6 bases short, with 17 bases between. The CDR3, as DNA: TGTGCCAGCAGTTACGGGGCCCGACAGATGATTAATTCACCCCTCCACTTT. Protein sequence: CASSYGARQMINSPLHF.

The J gene is TRBJ2-1, the V gene TRBV11-2; 7 nucleotides match TRBD2. The V segment lost 2 bases and the J segment 8 bases; nucleotides outside the gene matches: 6. Germline V lookup: CDR1 SGHAT, CDR2 FQNNGV. The CDR3 is 14 residues long. The CDR3 loop reads CASSLTAGFDEQFF. The CDR3 region has the DNA TGTGCCAGCAGCTTAACAGCGGGATTCGATGAGCAGTTCTTC.

The chain links TRBV20-1 to TRBJ2-4; maybe TRBD1 (5 bases). In germline, CDR1 is DFQATT, CDR2 SNEGSKA (reference sequence). This CDR3 spans 13 amino acids. Trimming cost V 3 bases and J 4 bases, with 10 bases left between them. CDR3 sequence (DNA): TGCAGTGCTAGTCGACAGATAAAAAACATTCAGTACTTC. Its protein is CSASRQIKNIQYF.

CDR3 sequence: CASTTWAAYEQYF. The CDR3 region has the DNA TGTGCCAGCACTACCTGGGCAGCCTACGAGCAGTACTTC. V gene TRBV6-2 or TRBV6-3 combines with J gene TRBJ2-7, with unresolved D. In germline, CDR1 is MNHEY, CDR2 SVGEGT. The CDR3 sequence is 13 residues long. V lost 7 bases to trimming and J lost 2 bases, with 12 bases between them.